This T cell receptor beta chain emerged from a study of spatial heterogeneity in lung cancer. The library protocol tagged each TCR cDNA with a unique molecular identifier. Via MiXCR, TCRdb re-called the 5' RACE reads, giving one row per CDR3 protein. Of 24,000 or so distinct CDR3 sequences listed, about 3.5% were seen once; the top ten hold less than 35%. This clonotype showed up many times. The time point denotes: sample taken at primary tumor resection. Germline V CDR1 and CDR2: GTSNPN, SVGIG (reference sequence). Deletions cut 5 bases from V and 6 bases from J, with 13 bases between. The CDR3 has 13 residues.

The sequencing here drew on PBMCs, taken at surgery. The clonotype comes from a female donor with early-stage non-small cell lung cancer. V usage is TRBV30 and J usage is TRBJ2-2; a possible D gene is TRBD1 (6 bases). For the CDR3, the DNA is TGTGCCTGGGCCCAGACAGGCCCCGGGGAGCTGTTTTTT. Translating it yields CAWAQTGPGELFF.